The present TCR beta chain was sequenced within a study of OX40 agonist ivuxolimab in advanced cancers. Notes on the study in general: Expanded clones were, on average, more numerous in CD8+ T cells than in CD4+. In the 0.1-3.0 mg/kg groups, partial responders showed among the lowest expansion.

The data were produced by immunoSEQ multiplex PCR, yet TCRdb's version contains in-frame clones alone and is incomplete. The sample holds approximately 68,000 clones; about 91% are singletons and the top ten take under 1%. For this clone: What it binds is not known.

With autoimmune disease history or systemic immunosuppression, patients were excluded. Trimming cost V 0 bases and J 3 bases, with 12 bases left between them. The CDR3 loop spans 15 amino acids. Germline CDR1 reads SGHKS; CDR2 reads YYEKEE (reference sequence). Source: CD4+ or CD8+ T cells sorted from blood, taken in a trial of the OX40 agonist ivuxolimab. This clonotype was sampled from an adult with an advanced solid tumor such as melanoma, head and neck, liver or kidney cancer. V and J are TRBV5-5 and TRBJ1-1, with a weak D call TRBD1 (6 bases). This CDR3 is CASSLEVTGYTEAFF. Here the CDR3 DNA reads TGTGCCAGCAGCTTGGAGGTGACAGGTTACACTGAAGCTTTCTTT.